The 4 T cell receptor beta chains below come from one sample, sequenced in a study of blood T cell repertoires in COVID-19. Using immunoSEQ multiplex PCR, the repertoire was profiled, and TCRdb retains in-frame clones only, with some absent. Of roughly 110,000 clones listed, about 85% are singletons. Sequenced: peripheral blood. The source is a man aged 35 to 55 with acute or convalescent COVID-19.

The rearrangement links TRBV3-1 (or the pseudogene TRBV3-2) to TRBJ2-7; no clear D. V lost 2 bases to trimming and J lost 3 bases, with 11 bases between them. The CDR3 runs to 14 residues. Germline CDR1 is LGHDT and CDR2 is YNNKEL (reference sequence). The CDR3 loop reads CASSQSTRLYEQYF. CDR3 nucleotide sequence: TGTGCCAGCAGCCAATCTACCCGTCTCTACGAGCAGTACTTC.

As to this clone: At one end, the junction sequence differs from germline, possibly due to a read error. The chain couples TRBV5-8 to TRBJ2-1; D may be TRBD1 (6 bases). CDR3 size: 12 residues. CDR1 and CDR2 (germline): SGHTS, YDEGEE. This CDR3 reads CASSLRFVQGLF. As DNA, the CDR3 is TGTGCCAGCAGCTTACGCTTCGTACAGGGTCTCTTC.

CDR3 amino acids: CASSPRTGRPSTNEKLFF. DNA for the CDR3: TGTGCCAGCAGCCCAAGGACAGGGCGCCCTTCAACTAATGAAAAACTGTTTTTT. The chain uses TRBV7-8 and TRBJ1-4; TRBD1 matches at 8 bases. The CDR3 length is 18 residues. CDR1 and CDR2 (germline): SGHVS, FQNEAQ. The ends lost 5 bases at V and 0 bases at J; junction bases unmatched: 11.

This clone has just one count. This chain uses TRBV3-1 (or the pseudogene TRBV3-2) with TRBJ1-1, with unresolved D. Trimming removed 5 bases from V and 1 base from J, with 17 bases in between. CDR3 size: 16 residues. Germline V gene sequence: CDR1 LGHDT, CDR2 YNNKEL (reference sequence). CDR3 coding DNA: TGTGCCAGCAGCATATTCCTGCGGAGAACGAACACTGAAGCTTTCTTT. Protein product: CASSIFLRRTNTEAFF.